This T cell receptor (beta chain) was profiled in a study of shared clonotypes between healthy human individuals. All donors qualified as healthy HIV-negative adults and had experienced no recent acute infections or vaccinations. Genomic DNA per cell subset filled all wells of several immunoSEQ plates. The repertoire was sequenced with immunoSEQ multiplex PCR; TCRdb's copy has only in-frame clones and lacks some. This table has about 2.4 million clones, about 92% appearing once. In the case of this clone: Its matching antigen is unknown.

Whole-study results and caveats: Larger estimated richness was generally recorded for naive subsets relative to memory subsets. With several donors compared, about 5.2% of naive CD4 clonotypes were shared.

This TCR derives from a man in his late teens or twenties in good health. The specimen was naive CD4+ T cells sorted from blood. Indicated subset: CD45RA+ positively selected.

The CDR3 loop is CSAVGTGELFF. The CDR3 nucleotides read TGCAGTGCCGTTGGCACCGGGGAGCTGTTTTTT. The chain employs TRBV20-1 and TRBJ2-2, with D hard to call. This CDR3 has 11 residues. Germline CDR1 DFQATT, CDR2 SNEGSKA (reference sequence). The V end was cut by 6 bases, the J end by 4 bases, with 6 bases between.